The clone carrying this T cell receptor (beta chain) was detected many times. This entry belongs to a study of spatial heterogeneity in lung cancer. Individually, TCR cDNA molecules were each labelled with a unique molecular identifier. MiXCR was run by TCRdb on the 5' RACE reads, yielding one entry per CDR3 protein. The data contain a few thousand distinct CDR3 sequences, 1.9% of them seen just once; the ten biggest clones take up around 19%. The CDR3 has 14 residues. Looked up from germline, CDR1 is LNHDA and CDR2 is SQIVND (reference sequence). Trimming took off 5 bases at V and 7 bases at J, with 14 bases between the two ends. Time point given: sample taken at primary tumor resection.

The rearrangement joins TRBV19 to TRBJ1-4; possibly TRBD1 for D (5 bases). The origin of this receptor is a male donor with early-stage non-small cell lung cancer. The sample here was normal lung tissue next to the tumor, taken at surgery. In nucleotides, the CDR3 is TGTGCCAGTAGTCCGTCTGGGGGGGGTGAAAAACTGTTTTTT. It yields the protein CASSPSGGGEKLFF.